The T cell receptor (beta chain) under discussion was sequenced for a study of response to subunit inactivated influenza vaccine. Study outcomes and limitations: Each seasonal flu vaccination may recruit only limited new T cells, authors suggested.

TCRdb itself ran the RT-PCR reads through MiXCR, one entry per CDR3 protein. The sample consists of a few hundred thousand distinct CDR3 sequences, 9% to 15% of them appearing once. There are many counts of this clonotype. What it binds is not known. This CDR3 has 13 amino acids. Germline V gene sequence: CDR1 SGHVS, CDR2 FNYEAQ. V was cut by 3 bases and J by 4 bases, with 8 bases left in between. The source of this sequence is a man aged 50-60 years who received an inactivated influenza vaccine. The rearrangement links TRBV7-6 to TRBJ2-3; no reliable D call. The material was non-naive T cells sorted from PBMCs, obtained 14 to 15 days before vaccination. The CDR3 protein is CASSLAPPDTQYF. For the CDR3, the DNA is TGTGCCAGCAGCTTGGCTCCTCCAGATACGCAGTATTTT.